This T cell receptor (beta chain) originates from a study of Tregs in tolerant kidney transplant recipients. CDR3 length: 16 amino acids. Related graft donors supplied nonmyeloablative bone marrow transplants, and mixed chimerism was transient. This table comes from immunoSEQ multiplex PCR, and its TCRdb copy is limited to in-frame clones, with some not included. The sample consists of about 64,000 clones, over 75% of them appearing once. This specimen was CD4+ T cells from blood (PBMCs), taken 6 months after the transplant. This receptor was taken from a human patient who received a combined kidney and bone marrow transplant. Part of the T cells may come from the graft donor. J is TRBJ2-7 and V is TRBV21-1; the table calls TRBD2, which could not be checked here. TRBV21-1 is flagged as a pseudogene. The CDR3 spells CASSNVLAGEPYEQYF. As DNA, the CDR3 is TGTGCCAGCAGCAACGTTCTAGCGGGAGAACCTTACGAGCAGTACTTC.